This TCR beta chain was sequenced during a study of blood T cells in healthy people across ages. Findings and limits, study-wide: The unsorted PBMCs prevented any conclusive comparison of naive versus antigen-experienced cells.

The study drew donors from healthy Caucasian individuals in Russia aged roughly 6 to 100. The CDR3 runs 17 residues. Trimming cost V 1 base and J 1 base, with 14 bases left between them. In germline, CDR1 is SGHDT, CDR2 YYEEEE. Through a sample-barcoded 5' primer and a J-beta primer mix, a second PCR was run for roughly 6 to 11 cycles. Every cDNA molecule carried a tag from a template-switch adaptor bearing 12 random nucleotides. TCRdb used MiXCR to reprocess the 5' RACE reads, holding one entry per CDR3 protein. The table has 1,300,000 or so distinct CDR3 sequences, 59% seen once. As concerns this clonotype: The antigen remains undetermined.

V and J are TRBV5-6 and TRBJ2-2, with D perhaps given as TRBD1 or TRBD2 (6 bases each). Sequenced: blood. This sequence originates from a man younger than 35 in good health. CDR3 nucleotide sequence: TGTGCCAGCAGCTTGTGGGGGGCCGGGATGAACACCGGGGAGCTGTTTTTT. The encoded protein is CASSLWGAGMNTGELFF.